Presented here are 14 T cell receptor beta chains from one specimen sequenced in a study of shared clonotypes between healthy human individuals. This table comes from immunoSEQ multiplex PCR, and its TCRdb copy is limited to in-frame clones, with some not included. Among millions of clones listed, 85% to 95% were seen once. The material sequenced was naive CD4+ T cells sorted from blood. Subset of the sample: CD45RA+ positively selected. These TCRs come from a man aged 18 to 35 in good health.

V and J are TRBV5-1 and TRBJ2-7; D possibly matches TRBD1 or TRBD2 (5 bases each). Germline V gives CDR1 SGHRS, CDR2 YFSETQ. V was shortened by 7 bases and J by 4 bases, with 21 bases between the two germline ends. CDR3 length equals 15 residues. CDR3 region: CASREGETDFYEQYF. The CDR3 DNA reads as TGCGCCAGCCGAGAAGGGGAGACCGACTTTTACGAGCAGTACTTC.

The chain couples TRBV25-1 to TRBJ1-1; D ambiguous. The CDR3 covers 13 residues. V was shortened by 6 bases and J by 1 base, with 9 bases between the two germline ends. Germline CDR1 reads MGHDK; CDR2 reads SYGVNS. CDR3 amino acids: CASREGKNTEAFF. DNA for the CDR3: TGTGCCAGCAGAGAAGGTAAGAACACTGAAGCTTTCTTT. Using reference TRBV25-1 and TRBJ1-1 for the parts outside the CDR3, the full variable domain is EADIYQTPRYLVIGTGKKITLECSQTMGHDKMYWYQQDPGMELHLIHYSYGVNSTEKGDLSSESTVSRIRTEHFPLTLESARPSHTSQYLCASREGKNTEAFFGQGTRLTVV.

The V call is TRBV11-3, the J call TRBJ2-3; TRBD2 agrees at 13 bases. This CDR3 has 16 amino acids. Germline CDR1 and CDR2: SGHNT and YENEEA. The V and J ends lost 4 bases and 3 bases, in that order; junction bases with no gene match: 4. In DNA, the CDR3 is TGTGCCAGCAGCTCAGGGACTAGCGGGATAACAGATACGCAGTATTTT. Translation gives CASSSGTSGITDTQYF. Variable domain in full (rest from reference TRBV11-3 and TRBJ2-3): EAGVVQSPRYKIIEKKQPVAFWCNPISGHNTLYWYLQNLGQGPELLIRYENEEAVDDSQLPKDRFSAERLKGVDSTLKIQPAELGDSAVYLCASSSGTSGITDTQYFGPGTRLTVL.

This CDR3 is CASSISGAYEQYF. In DNA, the CDR3 is TGTGCCAGCAGCATATCAGGAGCGTACGAGCAGTACTTC. The chain combines TRBV9 with TRBJ2-7; D is uncertain. This CDR3 has 13 residues. Trimming pared 4 bases from V and 4 bases from J, leaving 12 bases between. Germline V gene sequence: CDR1 SGDLS, CDR2 YYNGEE.

This chain links TRBV5-1 with TRBJ2-5, with D possibly being TRBD2 (5 bases). Trimming stripped 0 bases from V and 5 bases from J, with 11 bases between. The CDR3 runs to 14 residues. Germline-derived CDR1 and CDR2 are SGHRS and YFSETQ. CDR3 loop: CASSLGGRTETQYF. The DNA of the CDR3 is TGCGCCAGCAGCTTGGGGGGTAGGACTGAGACCCAGTACTTC.

The V call is TRBV11-2, the J call TRBJ2-3; unclear D gene. Germline CDR1 and CDR2: SGHAT and FQNNGV. V was shortened by 0 bases and J by 1 base, with 8 bases between the two germline ends. This CDR3 has 15 residues. The CDR3 DNA follows: TGTGCCAGCAGCTTAGATTGGGCTGGCACAGATACGCAGTATTTT. Translation: CASSLDWAGTDTQYF.

The chain uses TRBV6-5 and TRBJ2-7, with D perhaps TRBD2 (6 bases). In germline, CDR1 is MNHEY, CDR2 SVGAGI. The CDR3 runs 14 residues. V lost 5 bases and J lost 9, with 20 bases in between. In DNA form, the CDR3 reads TGTGCCAGCAGTGAGGGACTTGGTCCCTCCGGGCAGTACTTC. This translates into CASSEGLGPSGQYF.

V gene TRBV11-2 combines with J gene TRBJ2-5; 9 bases map to TRBD2. This CDR3 comprises 15 residues. V was clipped by 1 base and J by 3 bases; unmatched bases: 3. Germline-derived CDR1 and CDR2 are SGHAT and FQNNGV. Written as DNA, the CDR3 is TGTGCCAGCAGCTTAGTGACTAGCGGAAAAGAGACCCAGTACTTC. The encoded protein is CASSLVTSGKETQYF.

The chain combines TRBV5-4 with TRBJ2-1; D is uncertain. Germline lookup yields CDR1 SGHNT and CDR2 YYREEE (reference sequence). The CDR3 has 13 residues. V was pared by 4 bases and J by 6 bases, with 11 bases between. The DNA of the CDR3 is TGTGCCAGCAGCCTAGATGGGGTCAATGAGCAGTTCTTC. This encodes CASSLDGVNEQFF.

The table lists this clone with a count of one. The V gene is TRBV5-3, the J gene TRBJ1-2; 8 bases agree with TRBD1. TRBV5-3 is noted as an ORF with a role that remains uncertain. The V gene end was trimmed by 1 base and the J gene end by 5 bases; junction bases not matched to a gene: 13. The CDR3 loop spans 17 amino acids. The CDR3 DNA reads as TGTGCCAGAAGCTTGCCCGCTAGGACAGGGATTGATTATGGCTACACCTTC. It encodes CARSLPARTGIDYGYTF.

This chain connects TRBV6-1 to TRBJ1-2, with 8 bases matching TRBD1. The junction had 7 bases not matched to a gene; V was cut back by 4 bases and J by 0 bases. The V gene's germline CDR1 is MNHNS and CDR2 SASEGT. The CDR3 runs 16 residues. This CDR3 is CASSGIQGGANYGYTF. The CDR3, as DNA: TGTGCCAGCAGTGGAATACAGGGGGGAGCTAACTATGGCTACACCTTC.

As to this clone: Other nucleotide sequences in the sample specify the same CDR3. The chain combines TRBV5-4 with TRBJ2-1; 9 nucleotides line up with TRBD1. This CDR3 spans 16 amino acids. Losses at the gene ends were 0 bases for V and 2 bases for J; bases not matched to a gene: 3. Germline CDR1 is SGHNT and CDR2 is YYREEE (reference sequence). DNA for the CDR3: TGTGCCAGCAGCTTGGGAGACAGGGGGACCTACAATGAGCAGTTCTTC. It codes for CASSLGDRGTYNEQFF.

This chain joins TRBV5-4 and TRBJ2-4; 10 bases are shared with TRBD1. The junction had 7 bases not matched to a gene; V was cut back by 5 bases and J by 5 bases. Germline CDR1 is SGHNT and CDR2 is YYREEE (reference sequence). This CDR3 spans 15 amino acids. The CDR3 DNA reads TGTGCCAGCAGTCTGGCCGGGACAGGGGAAAACATTCAGTACTTC. Translation gives CASSLAGTGENIQYF.

The CDR3 sequence is CASSQATGLTGELFF. CDR3 in DNA: TGTGCCAGCTCACAGGCGACAGGGTTGACCGGGGAGCTGTTTTTT. The chain employs TRBV18 and TRBJ2-2, with 7 positions matching TRBD1. The germline gives CDR1 KGHSH, CDR2 LQKENI. There are 15 residues in the CDR3. Losses at the gene ends were 4 bases for V and 5 bases for J; bases not matched to a gene: 7.